This T cell receptor beta chain was sequenced for a study of identical twins. The CDR3 covers 16 residues. Trimming left V 5 bases short and J 5 bases short, with 18 bases between. A universal primer site arose from template switching, and cDNA bore unique molecular identifiers. One entry per CDR3 protein, called by TCRdb with MiXCR from the 5' RACE reads. The repertoire holds 150,000 or so distinct CDR3 sequences, approximately 4% seen once, with around 8.1% in the top ten. The study, taken as a whole, reports: Insertions were reduced in abundant cord blood beta clonotypes but not in memory repertoires. Models underestimated out-of-frame TCR alpha sharing in monozygotic twins. Among beta out-of-frame sequences, excess sharing between twins appeared weaker.

This clonotype was seen at least ten times. Its specificity is not known. Specimen: memory T cells sorted from blood. This clonotype was obtained from a man aged 18 to 29 in good health. This chain joins TRBV12-3 or TRBV12-4 and TRBJ2-2; D perhaps matches TRBD1 (7 bases). CDR3 sequence: CASSPGDRRRTGELFF. The DNA for the CDR3 is TGTGCCAGCAGTCCGGGGGACAGAAGGAGGACCGGGGAGCTGTTTTTT.